This TCR beta chain came from a study of cytomegalovirus exposure and HLA in healthy donors. Study-wide points: The study designated fewer than 200 TCR beta chains cytomegalovirus-associated.

In germline, CDR1 is SEHNR, CDR2 FQNEAQ (reference sequence). V trimming: 0 bases; J trimming: 0 bases; junction bases outside the gene matches: 5. CDR3 length equals 17 residues. Amplification used 60 Vbeta primers and 13 Jbeta primers. The data were produced by immunoSEQ multiplex PCR, yet TCRdb's version contains in-frame clones alone and is incomplete. This table has about 150,000 clones, 65% to 85% appearing once. As regards this clone: The antigen is not known.

This chain connects TRBV7-9 to TRBJ2-1, with 7 nucleotides matching TRBD2. The material sequenced was PBMCs. This receptor was taken from a woman aged 45 to 65 in good health and CMV-seropositive. The CDR3 spells CASSLATSKSSYNEQFF. The DNA of the CDR3 is TGTGCCAGCAGCTTAGCGACTAGCAAGAGCTCCTACAATGAGCAGTTCTTC.